This T cell receptor beta chain was captured in a study of T cells in Graves' hyperthyroidism and ophthalmopathy. At the level of the study: Peripheral blood collection took place at initial diagnosis, before any treatment. The study's findings and limits: Researchers found most expanded thyroid clonotypes above 0.001 in blood as well. A 13 V-J model separated ophthalmopathy from stable hyperthyroidism.

In regard to this clonotype: Its cognate antigen is unknown.

RNA transcripts were the template for amplifying TCR beta CDR3 regions. Researchers ran a first-round RT-PCR on the TCR CDR3 using the HTBI primer set. TCRdb redid the calling of the multiplex PCR reads with MiXCR, one entry per CDR3 protein. This table holds roughly 710,000 distinct CDR3 sequences, 35% found once. Diagnoses rested on clinical symptoms, serum thyroxine and TRAb, thyroid ultrasound and orbital computed tomography. CDR1 and CDR2 from the germline V gene are ENHRY and SYGVKD. With V trimmed by 3 bases and J by 7 bases, 3 bases remained unmatched. The CDR3 runs 14 residues. The specimen was blood. This chain connects TRBV10-3 to TRBJ2-2; 9 positions agree with TRBD1. The clonotype originates from a woman aged 40 to 55 with Graves' hyperthyroidism. For the CDR3, the DNA is TGTGCCATCAGTGACGGACAGGGGATCGGGGAGCTGTTTTTT. The encoded protein is CAISDGQGIGELFF.